Sequencing of this TCR beta chain was carried out in a study of cytomegalovirus exposure and HLA in healthy donors. Germline trimming cut 4 bases from V and 2 bases from J; bases unmatched to any gene: 11. The CDR3 loop spans 16 amino acids. Germline CDR1 is SGDLS and CDR2 is YYNGEE. The protocol was immunoSEQ multiplex PCR, while the TCRdb copy is restricted to in-frame clones and leaves out a portion. This table holds some 98,000 clones, about 90% found once. This chain connects TRBV9 to TRBJ2-5, with 7 bases aligning to TRBD2. The sequence came from a man between 18 and 35 years old in good health and CMV-seropositive. The sequencing input was PBMCs. This chain's CDR3 is CASSPISMGGQETQYF. The CDR3 DNA follows: TGTGCCAGCAGCCCCATAAGTATGGGGGGGCAAGAGACCCAGTACTTC.